The 20 T cell receptor beta chains reported below all come from one sample, sequenced in a study of T cell responses to AZD1222 COVID-19 vaccine. TCRdb keeps only in-frame clones here, not all; method: immunoSEQ multiplex PCR. The sample holds around 140,000 clones; roughly 90% are singletons and the top ten take under 2%. The material was peripheral blood, obtained 28 days after the second AZD1222 dose. The receptors shown here come from an adult who received the AZD1222 COVID-19 vaccine.

V usage is TRBV5-4 and J usage is TRBJ1-1; TRBD1 matches at 7 bases. Germline CDR1 SGHNT, CDR2 YYREEE (reference sequence). Trimming at V came to 1 base and at J to 1 base, leaving 1 base not matched to a gene. There are 14 residues in the CDR3. CDR3 loop: CASSLRDRNTEAFF. The CDR3 region has the DNA TGTGCCAGCAGCTTGAGGGACAGGAACACTGAAGCTTTCTTT.

The chain has TRBV6-6 and TRBJ2-5; D possibly matches TRBD1 or TRBD2 (5 bases each). V was clipped by 8 bases and J by 4 bases, with 17 bases between them. Germline V lookup: CDR1 MNHNY, CDR2 SVGAGI (reference sequence). The CDR3 has 14 amino acids. The CDR3 DNA follows: TGTGCCAGCGTCCAGGGAGACCCTTTAGAGACCCAGTACTTC. Translating it yields CASVQGDPLETQYF.

The CDR3 is CAWSGGFTEAFF. The CDR3 coding sequence is TGTGCCTGGAGTGGGGGATTCACTGAAGCTTTCTTT. The gene calls are TRBV30 and TRBJ1-1; D is uncertain. This CDR3 spans 12 amino acids. V lost 1 base and J lost 4, with 7 bases in between. CDR1 and CDR2 (germline): GTSNPN, SVGIG (reference sequence).

The sample holds a few counts of this clone. The chain recombines TRBV28 with TRBJ1-1; 7 positions agree with TRBD1. This CDR3 contains 12 residues. CDR1 MDHEN and CDR2 SYDVKM come from the germline V gene. V lost 5 bases, J lost 6 bases, and 3 bases stayed unmatched. The CDR3 DNA follows: TGTGCCAGCAGTCAGGGGGGAGCTGAAGCTTTCTTT. This gives the protein CASSQGGAEAFF. Full variable domain (missing parts from reference TRBV28 and TRBJ1-1): DVKVTQSSRYLVKRTGEKVFLECVQDMDHENMFWYRQDPGLGLRLIYFSYDVKMKEKGDIPEGYSVSREKKERFSLILESASTNQTSMYLCASSQGGAEAFFGQGTRLTVV.

V and J are TRBV12-3 or TRBV12-4 and TRBJ1-2; D possibly corresponds to TRBD1 (6 bases). The CDR3 totals 13 residues. The ends were cut back, 6 bases at V and 4 bases at J, with 12 bases in the middle. The CDR3 sequence: CASRQQGPYGYTF. CDR3 DNA sequence: TGTGCCAGCAGACAACAGGGCCCCTATGGCTACACCTTC.

Here the CDR3 DNA reads TGTGCCAGCAGCGTACAAGCGGTTCTCTACAATGAGCAGTTCTTC. Its translation is CASSVQAVLYNEQFF. The chain has TRBV9 and TRBJ2-1, with D possibly being TRBD2 (5 bases). The V and J ends lost 1 base and 3 bases respectively, with 11 bases between them. Germline CDR1 SGDLS, CDR2 YYNGEE. There are 15 residues in the CDR3.

V gene TRBV5-6 combines with J gene TRBJ2-3; D not certain. Germline CDR1 reads SGHDT; CDR2 reads YYEEEE. The CDR3 runs to 11 residues. V was trimmed by 2 bases and J by 7 bases, leaving 5 bases between them. The CDR3 region is CASSLMHTQYF. CDR3 sequence (DNA): TGTGCCAGCAGCTTAATGCATACGCAGTATTTT.

The rearrangement links TRBV6-5 to TRBJ1-1, with a weak D call TRBD1 (5 bases). The length of the CDR3 is 16 residues. The germline V gene encodes CDR1 MNHEY and CDR2 SVGAGI. V lost 0 bases and J 2 bases, leaving 13 bases between the germline ends. The CDR3 DNA sequence: TGTGCCAGCAGTTACTCCTTTGGGGCAGGTAACACTGAAGCTTTCTTT. Residues: CASSYSFGAGNTEAFF.

The V call is TRBV7-9, the J call TRBJ1-6, with 9 bases aligning to TRBD1. CDR3 length: 19 residues. The germline V gene has CDR1 SEHNR and CDR2 FQNEAQ (reference sequence). The V segment lost 4 bases and the J segment 0 bases; nucleotides outside the gene matches: 10. The CDR3 nucleotides read TGTGCCAGCAGCTCCGGGACAGGGAGCTTGAGCTCCTATAATTCACCCCTCCACTTT. It translates to CASSSGTGSLSSYNSPLHF.

V and J are TRBV18 and TRBJ2-3; the D call may be TRBD1 or TRBD2 (5 bases each). The V gene lost 4 bases and the J gene lost 1 base, with 12 bases spanning the gap. CDR1 and CDR2 (germline): KGHSH, LQKENI. The length of the CDR3 is 15 residues. The CDR3 is CASSLGVAGTDTQYF. The CDR3 DNA reads as TGTGCCAGCTCACTGGGGGTGGCTGGCACAGATACGCAGTATTTT.

The chain has TRBV14 and TRBJ2-5, with 7 bases matching TRBD2. This CDR3 has 14 amino acids. V was pared by 6 bases and J by 4 bases, with 8 bases of the junction left unmatched. Germline CDR1 and CDR2: SGHDN and FVKESK. In DNA form, the CDR3 reads TGTGCCAGCAGGGGGAGGGGCGATGGAGAGACCCAGTACTTC. Translation: CASRGRGDGETQYF.

The chain joins TRBV6-5 to TRBJ2-7; 8 nucleotides match TRBD1. The J segment lost 5 bases and the V segment lost 0 bases, leaving 6 bases of the junction unmatched. The germline V gene encodes CDR1 MNHEY and CDR2 SVGAGI. CDR3 length: 15 amino acids. This chain's CDR3 is CASSYSRTGNHEQYF. The CDR3 DNA reads TGTGCCAGCAGTTACTCTAGGACAGGGAATCACGAGCAGTACTTC.

The J gene is TRBJ2-1, the V gene TRBV4-1; a possible D gene is TRBD1 (6 bases). Trimming took off 0 bases at V and 1 base at J, with 13 bases between the two ends. Germline CDR1 MGHRA, CDR2 YSYEKL. This CDR3 comprises 17 residues. CDR3 region: CASSQDGGPKSYNEQFF. The CDR3 nucleotides are TGCGCCAGCAGCCAAGATGGGGGCCCGAAATCCTACAATGAGCAGTTCTTC.

In this sample, this clone turned up many times. The V and J genes are TRBV5-1 and TRBJ2-5, with 13 bases matching TRBD2. CDR3 size: 16 residues. Germline trimming cut 3 bases from V and 3 bases from J; bases unmatched to any gene: 5. Per the germline V gene, CDR1 is SGHRS and CDR2 is YFSETQ. In nucleotides, the CDR3 is TGCGCCAGCAGCTCGGGGACTAGCGGGATGAAAGAGACCCAGTACTTC. This codes for CASSSGTSGMKETQYF.

CDR3: CASSLDGSGSRNEQFF. The CDR3 DNA reads as TGTGCCAGCAGCTTAGATGGGAGCGGGAGCCGGAATGAGCAGTTCTTC. The chain uses TRBV11-2 and TRBJ2-1, with 8 positions matching TRBD2. Trimming took 0 bases from V and 7 from J; bases not matched to a gene: 8. The CDR3 is 16 amino acids. Germline V gives CDR1 SGHAT, CDR2 FQNNGV.

This chain joins TRBV23-1 and TRBJ2-5; D is unresolved. TRBV23-1 is an open reading frame, and its role is uncertain. The CDR3 is made up of 16 amino acids. Trimming pared 1 base from V and 4 bases from J, leaving 16 bases between. CDR3 nucleotide sequence: TGCGCCAGCAGTCAATGTTGGAAACAAGGACGAGAGACCCAGTACTTC. Amino acid sequence: CASSQCWKQGRETQYF.

This chain joins TRBV5-1 and TRBJ1-1, with 7 bases aligning to TRBD1. The CDR3 is made up of 12 amino acids. CDR1 and CDR2 from the germline V gene are SGHRS and YFSETQ. V shed 0 bases, J shed 7 bases, and the junction held 0 bases outside the gene matches. CDR3: CASSLGQGEAFF. The CDR3 bases are TGCGCCAGCAGCTTGGGACAGGGTGAAGCTTTCTTT.

The chain employs TRBV9 and TRBJ2-2, with 11 positions matching TRBD2. V was clipped by 3 bases and J by 1 base; unmatched bases: 2. Germline CDR1 is SGDLS and CDR2 is YYNGEE. CDR3 size: 16 residues. The CDR3 region is CASSEGTSGNTGELFF. CDR3 in DNA: TGTGCCAGCAGCGAGGGGACTAGCGGGAACACCGGGGAGCTGTTTTTT.

This clone was recorded only once. The V gene is TRBV19, the J gene TRBJ1-5; no definite D call. The CDR3 runs 16 residues. The V end lost 5 bases, the J end lost 5 bases, and 19 bases lay between the germline ends. CDR1 is LNHDA, CDR2 SQIVND, per germline (reference sequence). This CDR3 reads CASSDMAQFTYQPQHF. For the CDR3, the DNA is TGTGCCAGTAGTGATATGGCACAGTTCACTTATCAGCCCCAGCATTTT.

This clone was counted only a few times. The V call is TRBV5-1, the J call TRBJ2-1; tentative D call: TRBD2 (5 bases). The V gene lost 3 bases and the J gene lost 4 bases, with 8 bases spanning the gap. Germline values: CDR1 SGHRS, CDR2 YFSETQ. The length of the CDR3 is 13 residues. The CDR3 protein is CASSSLEYNEQFF. In DNA, the CDR3 is TGCGCCAGCAGCTCACTAGAATACAATGAGCAGTTCTTC.